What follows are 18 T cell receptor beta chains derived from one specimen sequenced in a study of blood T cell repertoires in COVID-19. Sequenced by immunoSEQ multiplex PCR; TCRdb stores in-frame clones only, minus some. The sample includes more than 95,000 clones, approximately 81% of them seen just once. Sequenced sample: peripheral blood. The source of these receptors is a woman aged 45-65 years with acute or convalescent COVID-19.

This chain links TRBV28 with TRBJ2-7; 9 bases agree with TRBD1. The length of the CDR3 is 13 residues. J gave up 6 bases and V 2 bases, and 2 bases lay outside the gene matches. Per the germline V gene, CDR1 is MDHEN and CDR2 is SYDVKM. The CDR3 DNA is TGTGCCAGCAGTTTACAGACAGGGGGCGAGCAGTACTTC. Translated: CASSLQTGGEQYF. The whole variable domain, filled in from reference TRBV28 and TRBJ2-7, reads DVKVTQSSRYLVKRTGEKVFLECVQDMDHENMFWYRQDPGLGLRLIYFSYDVKMKEKGDIPEGYSVSREKKERFSLILESASTNQTSMYLCASSLQTGGEQYFGPGTRLTVT.

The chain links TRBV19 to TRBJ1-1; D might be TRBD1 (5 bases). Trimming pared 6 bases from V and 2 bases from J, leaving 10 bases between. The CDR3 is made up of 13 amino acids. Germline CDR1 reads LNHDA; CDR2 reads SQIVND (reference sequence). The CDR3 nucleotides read TGTGCCAGTAGGAGACAGTACAACACTGAAGCTTTCTTT. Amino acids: CASRRQYNTEAFF. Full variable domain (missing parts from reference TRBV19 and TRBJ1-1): DGGITQSPKYLFRKEGQNVTLSCEQNLNHDAMYWYRQDPGQGLRLIYYSQIVNDFQKGDIAEGYSVSREKKESFPLTVTSAQKNPTAFYLCASRRQYNTEAFFGQGTRLTVV.

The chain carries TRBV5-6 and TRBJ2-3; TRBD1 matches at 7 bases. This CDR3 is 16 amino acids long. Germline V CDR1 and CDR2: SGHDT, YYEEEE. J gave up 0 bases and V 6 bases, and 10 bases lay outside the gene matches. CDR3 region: CASILLGQTSTDTQYF. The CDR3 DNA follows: TGTGCCAGCATCCTCCTGGGACAGACTAGCACAGATACGCAGTATTTT.

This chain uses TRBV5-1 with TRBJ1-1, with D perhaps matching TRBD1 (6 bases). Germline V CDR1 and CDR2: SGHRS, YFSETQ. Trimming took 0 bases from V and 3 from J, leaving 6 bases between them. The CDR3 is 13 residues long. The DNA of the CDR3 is TGCGCCAGCAGCTTGGGACAGGACACTGAAGCTTTCTTT. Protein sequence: CASSLGQDTEAFF.

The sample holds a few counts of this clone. The CDR3 loop is CASCREETQYF. The CDR3 DNA follows: TGTGCCAGCTGCAGGGAAGAGACCCAGTACTTC. The chain joins TRBV6-6 to TRBJ2-5, with TRBD1 as a possible D gene (5 bases). Deletions cut 8 bases from V and 3 bases from J, with 7 bases between. This CDR3 region has 11 residues. Per the germline V gene, CDR1 is MNHNY and CDR2 is SVGAGI (reference sequence).

DNA for the CDR3: TGTGCCAGTAGTATAGGGGGAGGATGGACCGGGGAGCTGTTTTTT. Translated, it gives CASSIGGGWTGELFF. The chain carries TRBV19 and TRBJ2-2; D possibly corresponds to TRBD2 (6 bases). CDR1 is LNHDA, CDR2 SQIVND, per germline (reference sequence). V shed 1 base and J shed 5 bases, with 11 bases lying between them. This CDR3 comprises 15 residues.

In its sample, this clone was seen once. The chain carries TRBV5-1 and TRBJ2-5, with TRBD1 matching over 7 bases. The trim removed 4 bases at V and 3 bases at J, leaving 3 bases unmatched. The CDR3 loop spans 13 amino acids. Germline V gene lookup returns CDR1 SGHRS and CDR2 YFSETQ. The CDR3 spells CASSGTVKETQYF. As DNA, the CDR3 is TGCGCCAGCAGCGGGACAGTCAAAGAGACCCAGTACTTC.

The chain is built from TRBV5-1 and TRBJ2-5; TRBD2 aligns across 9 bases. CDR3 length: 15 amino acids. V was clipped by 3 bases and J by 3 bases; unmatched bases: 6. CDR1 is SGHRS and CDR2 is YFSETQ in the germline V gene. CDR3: CASSSGRLAEETQYF. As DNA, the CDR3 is TGCGCCAGCAGCTCCGGGCGACTAGCGGAAGAGACCCAGTACTTC.

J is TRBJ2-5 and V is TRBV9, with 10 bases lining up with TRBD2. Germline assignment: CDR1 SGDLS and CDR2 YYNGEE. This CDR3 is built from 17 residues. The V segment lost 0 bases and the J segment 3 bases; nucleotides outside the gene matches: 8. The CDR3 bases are TGTGCCAGCAGCGTAGCTCCAGCGGGAGGGGGGGAAGAGACCCAGTACTTC. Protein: CASSVAPAGGGEETQYF.

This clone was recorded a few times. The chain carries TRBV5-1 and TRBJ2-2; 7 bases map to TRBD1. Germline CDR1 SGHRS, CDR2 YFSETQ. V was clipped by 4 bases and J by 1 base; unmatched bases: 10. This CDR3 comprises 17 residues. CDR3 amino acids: CASSERPGQMNTGELFF. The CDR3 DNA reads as TGCGCCAGCAGCGAACGTCCGGGACAGATGAACACCGGGGAGCTGTTTTTT.

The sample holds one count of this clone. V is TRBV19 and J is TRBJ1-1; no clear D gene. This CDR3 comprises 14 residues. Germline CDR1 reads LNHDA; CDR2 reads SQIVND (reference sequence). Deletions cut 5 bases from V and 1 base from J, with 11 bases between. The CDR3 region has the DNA TGTGCCAGTAGTCCGGGGAGGAGGAACACTGAAGCTTTCTTT. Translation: CASSPGRRNTEAFF.

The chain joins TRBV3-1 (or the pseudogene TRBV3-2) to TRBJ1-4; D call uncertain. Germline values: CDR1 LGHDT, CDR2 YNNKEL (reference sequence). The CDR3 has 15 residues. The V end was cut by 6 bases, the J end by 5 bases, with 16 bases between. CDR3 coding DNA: TGTGCCAGCAGTTATACCTCCTCCAGAAATGAAAAACTGTTTTTT. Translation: CASSYTSSRNEKLFF.

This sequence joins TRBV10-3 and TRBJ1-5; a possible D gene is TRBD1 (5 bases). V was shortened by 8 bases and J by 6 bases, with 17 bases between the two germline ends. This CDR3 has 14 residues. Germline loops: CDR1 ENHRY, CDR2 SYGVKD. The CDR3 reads CAISTGGGSQPQHF. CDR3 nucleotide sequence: TGTGCCATCTCTACGGGGGGAGGCAGTCAGCCCCAGCATTTT.

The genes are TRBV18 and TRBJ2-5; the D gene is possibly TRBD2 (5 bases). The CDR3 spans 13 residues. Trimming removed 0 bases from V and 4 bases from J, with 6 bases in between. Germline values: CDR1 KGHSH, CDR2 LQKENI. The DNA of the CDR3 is TGTGCCAGCTCACCACCGGCGGGAGAGACCCAGTACTTC. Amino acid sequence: CASSPPAGETQYF.

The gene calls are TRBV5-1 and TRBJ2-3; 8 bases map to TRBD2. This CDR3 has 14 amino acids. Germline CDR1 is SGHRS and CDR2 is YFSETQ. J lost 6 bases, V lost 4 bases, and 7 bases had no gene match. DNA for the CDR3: TGCGCCAGCAGCCCGGGAGGGCCCTCGGATACGCAGTATTTT. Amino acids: CASSPGGPSDTQYF.

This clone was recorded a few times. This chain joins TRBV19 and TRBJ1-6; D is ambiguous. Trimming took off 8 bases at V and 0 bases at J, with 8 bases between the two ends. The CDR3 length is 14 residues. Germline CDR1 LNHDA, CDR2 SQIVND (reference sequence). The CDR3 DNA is TGTGCCAGTCAAATCAGCTCCTATAATTCACCCCTCCACTTT. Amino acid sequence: CASQISSYNSPLHF.

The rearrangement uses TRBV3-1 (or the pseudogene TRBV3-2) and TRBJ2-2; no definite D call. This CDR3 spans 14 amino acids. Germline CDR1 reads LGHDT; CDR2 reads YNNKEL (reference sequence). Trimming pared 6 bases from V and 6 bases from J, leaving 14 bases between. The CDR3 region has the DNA TGTGCCAGCAGAACGACCTTTCGGGCCGGGGAGCTGTTTTTT. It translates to CASRTTFRAGELFF.

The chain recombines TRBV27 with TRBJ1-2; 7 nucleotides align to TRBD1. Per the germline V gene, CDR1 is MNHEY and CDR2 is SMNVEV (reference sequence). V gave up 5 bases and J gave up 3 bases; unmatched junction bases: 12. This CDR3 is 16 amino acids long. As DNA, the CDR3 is TGTGCCAGCAGTCGATTCCAAGGACAGGTCGACTATGGCTACACCTTC. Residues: CASSRFQGQVDYGYTF.